The clone carrying this T cell receptor (beta chain) occurred many times. The source material, RNA transcripts, was used to amplify TCR beta CDR3 regions. HTBI primers were employed in a first-round RT-PCR of the TCR CDR3. TCRdb reanalysed the multiplex PCR reads using MiXCR and keeps one entry per CDR3 protein. Among 460,000 or so distinct CDR3 sequences, roughly an eighth were seen once, and the ten largest hold around a sixth. This sample was taken from a study of T cells in Graves' hyperthyroidism and ophthalmopathy. Study-wide background: Peripheral blood draws took place at initial diagnosis, ahead of any treatment.

Each diagnosis drew on symptoms, thyroxine, TRAb, thyroid ultrasound and orbital computed tomography findings. The authors obtained PBMCs from more than 8 ml of fresh peripheral blood. This CDR3 has 11 residues. V lost 8 bases to trimming and J lost 8 bases, with 12 bases between them. This receptor was identified in a woman aged 18-29 years with Graves' hyperthyroidism. This chain links TRBV12-3 or TRBV12-4 with TRBJ1-1, with unresolved D. Specimen: blood. This CDR3 reads CASCVTREAFF. DNA of the CDR3: TGTGCCAGCTGCGTAACCCGAGAAGCTTTCTTT.